This record concerns one T cell receptor beta chain sequence. The antigen is not known. The data were obtained in a study of T cell responses to AZD1222 COVID-19 vaccine. Study-level points and caveats: Repertoire collection took place solely once the T cell response had peaked.

Only in-frame clones appear in the TCRdb table, and some are missing; sequencing was by immunoSEQ multiplex PCR. The data hold 150,000 or so clones, with roughly nine tenths observed a single time. The sample in question was peripheral blood, obtained 28 days after the second AZD1222 dose. The receptor comes from an adult who received the AZD1222 COVID-19 vaccine.

The CDR3 sequence: CATRGTGLGNEQFF. CDR3 in DNA: TGTGCCACCAGAGGGACAGGCCTGGGGAATGAGCAGTTCTTC. The rearrangement joins TRBV15 to TRBJ2-1; the match to TRBD1 covers 8 bases. CDR1 is LNHNV, CDR2 YYDKDF, per germline (reference sequence). This CDR3 has 14 residues. With 6 bases clipped from V and 7 bases from J, the junction kept 8 bases outside the gene matches.